Sequencing of this TCR beta chain was carried out in a study of blood T cell repertoires in COVID-19. Study in general: Sites in the United States, Italy and Spain provided acute and convalescent COVID-19 samples. The cDNA or gDNA used as material had been derived from T cells, B-cell-depleted T cells, or PBMCs.

CDR1 is LGHDT and CDR2 is YNNKEL in the germline V gene (reference sequence). This CDR3 is built from 16 residues. V was clipped by 1 base and J by 6 bases; unmatched bases: 6. In the original workflow: Amplification of reference gene primers was used by the study to estimate nucleated cell counts. Assay used: immunoSEQ multiplex PCR; TCRdb lists only in-frame clones, some missing. D and trimming were read from the DNA, whereas the V and J calls and clone size are those reported in that table. The top ten clones hold more than 20% of a sample with tens of thousands of clones, 80% to 85% of them seen once.

The TCR originated in a man of 80 years or more with active or convalescent COVID-19. The chain carries TRBV3-1 (or the pseudogene TRBV3-2) and TRBJ1-4; TRBD1 matches at 9 bases. The sample taken for sequencing was peripheral blood. As DNA, the CDR3 is TGTGCCAGCAGCCAAGTCCCCGGGACAGGGTATGAAAAACTGTTTTTT. It is translated as CASSQVPGTGYEKLFF.